The rows below give T cell receptor beta chains drawn from one sample of a study of molecular identifiers for immune sequencing clone quantification. TCRdb ran MiXCR on the PCR reads and lists one entry per CDR3 protein. The table includes hundreds of thousands of distinct CDR3 sequences, 25% detected once. Sample: naive CD8+ T cells from blood, with Jurkat cell RNA spiked in. The source of these receptors is a human donor in good health. Some libraries in this study had Jurkat cell RNA spiked in. Each CDR3 is given with its conserved first and last residue. Each record gives: D gene, clone size, J gene, V gene, CDR3 protein, CDR3 DNA. The D gene is left open where the match is weak. A row's size may be missing; if present it is once, few, many or a size class.

>.|many|TRBJ2-7|TRBV6-2/TRBV6-3
CASSYSWGNYEQYF
TGTGCCAGCAGTTACTCCTGGGGGAACTACGAGCAGTACTTC
>.|few|TRBJ2-7|TRBV7-6
CASSLGGQGSYEQYF
TGTGCCAGCAGCTTAGGGGGGCAGGGTAGCTACGAGCAGTACTTC
>.|few|TRBJ1-5|TRBV12-3/TRBV12-4
CASSPSFGQRWIPQHF
TGTGCCAGCAGTCCCTCATTCGGACAGCGGTGGATACCCCAGCATTTT
>.|few|TRBJ2-7|TRBV27
CASSRTVSYEQYF
TGTGCCAGTAGTCGGACGGTCTCCTACGAGCAGTACTTC
>TRBD1|.|TRBJ2-2|TRBV6-1
CASSIEPGQANTGELFF
TGTGCCAGCAGTATAGAACCTGGACAGGCCAACACCGGGGAGCTGTTTTTT
>.|many|TRBJ2-3|TRBV12-3/TRBV12-4
CASSLTGPTDTQYF
TGTGCCAGCAGCCTAACGGGGCCCACAGATACGCAGTATTTT
>TRBD1|.|TRBJ2-1|TRBV7-2
CASSLYGTGVNEQFF
TGTGCCAGCAGCTTATACGGGACAGGGGTTAATGAGCAGTTCTTC
>TRBD2|many|TRBJ2-3|TRBV9
CASSEWTSGDTQYF
TGTGCCAGCAGCGAATGGACTAGCGGAGATACGCAGTATTTT
>.|many|TRBJ1-1|TRBV4-1
CASSQDTGTNTEAFF
TGCGCCAGCAGCCAAGATACAGGGACGAACACTGAAGCTTTCTTT
>.|few|TRBJ2-3|TRBV19
CASSAGPDTQYF
TGTGCCAGTAGCGCGGGACCAGATACGCAGTATTTT
>TRBD2|many|TRBJ2-1|TRBV24-1
CATSSGRYDEQFF
TGTGCCACCTCTAGCGGGAGGTACGATGAGCAGTTCTTC
>.|few|TRBJ2-5|TRBV9
CASSVDSGSETQYF
TGTGCCAGCAGCGTAGACTCGGGCAGCGAGACCCAGTACTTC
>TRBD2|.|TRBJ2-1|TRBV20-1
CSATLYPAGSYNEQFF
TGCAGTGCTACCCTATATCCAGCGGGATCCTACAATGAGCAGTTCTTC
>.|once|TRBJ1-1|TRBV6-6
CVSSTRAEAFF
TGTGTCAGCAGTACCAGGGCGGAAGCTTTCTTT